A single sample gave rise to the 26 T cell receptor beta chains below, sequenced in a study of Ad26.COV2.S vaccination and SARS-CoV-2 variants. Regarding treatment: over 15 received Ad26.COV2.S at low or high dose, single or two shots; 5 received placebo; per-sample allocation not given. Sample collection was performed on day 63 after the first vaccine or placebo injection. This table comes from immunoSEQ multiplex PCR, and its TCRdb copy is limited to in-frame clones, with some not included. Here the sample spans about 370,000 clones, about nine tenths being singletons. The sequencing here drew on peripheral blood, taken in a trial of Ad26.COV2.S vaccine versus placebo. The origin of the receptors is a person aged 18 to 65 who received the Ad26.COV2.S COVID-19 vaccine or a placebo.

This clone has only one observation. The chain links TRBV2 to TRBJ1-4, with D maybe TRBD1 (5 bases). V lost 1 base, J lost 8 bases, and 8 bases lay in between. Germline V gene data show CDR1 as SNHLY and CDR2 as FYNNEI. The CDR3 contains 13 residues. The CDR3 loop reads CASSEEGREKLFF. CDR3 in DNA: TGTGCCAGCAGTGAAGAGGGACGGGAAAAACTGTTTTTT.

This clone was counted between two and nine times. The V and J genes are TRBV19 and TRBJ2-2; D perhaps matches TRBD1 (5 bases). V lost 7 bases to trimming and J lost 2 bases, with 17 bases between them. CDR1 and CDR2 from the germline V gene are LNHDA and SQIVND (reference sequence). The CDR3 extends over 16 amino acids. CDR3 region: CASIPYGADNTGELFF. In DNA, the CDR3 is TGTGCCAGTATACCCTATGGGGCGGACAACACCGGGGAGCTGTTTTTT.

This clone was observed a handful of times. V usage is TRBV9 and J usage is TRBJ1-6; maybe TRBD1 (6 bases). V dropped 3 bases and J dropped 11 bases, with 15 bases sitting between them. The CDR3 loop spans 14 amino acids. Germline V lookup: CDR1 SGDLS, CDR2 YYNGEE. The CDR3 DNA is TGTGCCAGCAGCGCCGAGCCAGGGGTCGCACCCCTCCACTTT. Protein: CASSAEPGVAPLHF.

The chain carries TRBV27 and TRBJ1-2; TRBD1 aligns across 8 bases. This CDR3 is 14 amino acids long. Trimming at V came to 4 bases and at J to 7 bases, leaving 8 bases not matched to a gene. The germline V gene encodes CDR1 MNHEY and CDR2 SMNVEV (reference sequence). CDR3 protein: CASSSRRTGFGYTF. The CDR3 nucleotides read TGTGCCAGCAGTTCCAGAAGGACAGGGTTTGGCTACACCTTC.

The gene calls are TRBV6-4 and TRBJ1-5, with 11 nucleotides matching TRBD1. The germline gives CDR1 MRHNA, CDR2 SNTAGT. Trimming cost V 2 bases and J 4 bases; bases outside gene matches: 4. This CDR3 has 16 amino acids. The CDR3 nucleotides read TGTGCCAGCAGTGACAGGGACAGGGGGGGAAATCAGCCCCAGCATTTT. This encodes CASSDRDRGGNQPQHF.

V and J are TRBV3-1 (or the pseudogene TRBV3-2) and TRBJ1-2; no clear D gene. Trimming left V 0 bases short and J 8 bases short, with 7 bases between. The CDR3 contains 12 residues. Germline V lookup: CDR1 LGHDT, CDR2 YNNKEL (reference sequence). In DNA form, the CDR3 reads TGTGCCAGCAGCCAAGATTACCTCGGCTACACCTTC. Its translation: CASSQDYLGYTF.

This chain joins TRBV6-5 and TRBJ2-7; D is possibly TRBD1 or TRBD2 (7 bases each). Germline loops: CDR1 MNHEY, CDR2 SVGAGI. The CDR3 totals 12 residues. Trimming removed 10 bases at V and 5 bases at J, with 15 bases between. CDR3 sequence: CATGGALDEQYF. The CDR3 nucleotides are TGTGCCACAGGGGGGGCACTGGACGAGCAGTACTTC.

V and J are TRBV4-1 and TRBJ1-1; D unresolved. V shed 7 bases and J shed 3 bases, with 15 bases lying between them. The CDR3 sequence is 14 residues long. Per germline, CDR1 MGHRA and CDR2 YSYEKL. The CDR3 DNA follows: TGCGCCAGCACCAAACTCCCGTTTGACACTGAAGCTTTCTTT. As protein: CASTKLPFDTEAFF.

The genes are TRBV10-3 and TRBJ1-3; 10 bases fit TRBD1. The ends lost 6 bases at V and 3 bases at J; junction bases unmatched: 5. From germline, CDR1 is ENHRY and CDR2 SYGVKD. The CDR3 is made up of 15 amino acids. CDR3 region: CAIRVDRGLGNTIYF. The CDR3 DNA follows: TGTGCCATCAGGGTTGACAGGGGGCTTGGAAACACCATATATTTT.

The gene calls are TRBV28 and TRBJ1-1; weak D call: TRBD1 (6 bases). Per germline, CDR1 MDHEN and CDR2 SYDVKM. The ends were cut back, 3 bases at V and 10 bases at J, with 12 bases in the middle. The CDR3 sequence is 12 residues long. In DNA, the CDR3 is TGTGCCAGCAGTTTTTACAGGGCCGCAGCTTTCTTT. Translation gives CASSFYRAAAFF.

V and J are TRBV11-2 and TRBJ1-2; no clear D gene. Per germline, CDR1 SGHAT and CDR2 FQNNGV. V was trimmed by 6 bases and J by 2 bases, leaving 16 bases between them. This CDR3 has 15 amino acids. The CDR3 here is CASSLGRASNYGYTF. As DNA, the CDR3 is TGTGCCAGCAGTCTAGGTCGGGCTAGCAACTATGGCTACACCTTC.

V gene TRBV19 combines with J gene TRBJ1-2; TRBD1 matches 7 bases. Germline trimming cut 0 bases from V and 7 bases from J; bases unmatched to any gene: 5. The CDR3 sequence is 14 residues long. CDR1 LNHDA and CDR2 SQIVND come from the germline V gene (reference sequence). This CDR3 is CASSIEDRFVGYTF. Here the CDR3 DNA reads TGTGCCAGTAGTATAGAGGACAGGTTTGTTGGCTACACCTTC.

The J gene is TRBJ1-5, the V gene TRBV15, with a possible D match to TRBD1 (5 bases). Trimming stripped 0 bases from V and 6 bases from J, with 12 bases between. The germline gives CDR1 LNHNV, CDR2 YYDKDF (reference sequence). The CDR3 totals 15 residues. CDR3 sequence (DNA): TGTGCCACCAGCAGAGATCAGGGTCTAGGTCAGCCCCAGCATTTT. Protein sequence: CATSRDQGLGQPQHF. Looking up the rest from reference TRBV15 and TRBJ1-5 gives the full variable domain: DAMVIQNPRYQVTQFGKPVTLSCSQTLNHNVMYWYQQKSSQAPKLLFHYYDKDFNNEADTPDNFQSRRPNTSFCFLDIRSPGLGDTAMYLCATSRDQGLGQPQHFGDGTRLSIL.

This chain links TRBV7-9 with TRBJ1-1; 8 bases agree with TRBD1. Germline-derived CDR1 and CDR2 are SEHNR and FQNEAQ (reference sequence). V gave up 5 bases and J gave up 1 base; unmatched junction bases: 6. The CDR3 is 15 residues long. The CDR3 nucleotides read TGTGCCAGCAGCCCTCCGGGACAGGAGAACACTGAAGCTTTCTTT. It encodes CASSPPGQENTEAFF.

The chain couples TRBV5-8 to TRBJ1-4; 9 nucleotides agree with TRBD1. The CDR3 extends over 18 amino acids. Trimming took 2 bases from V and 3 from J; bases not matched to a gene: 11. CDR1 is SGHTS, CDR2 YDEGEE, per germline. The CDR3 nucleotides are TGTGCCAGCAGCTTCCGGGACAGGGTGCATGGCGCTAATGAAAAACTGTTTTTT. It encodes CASSFRDRVHGANEKLFF. Filled out from reference TRBV5-8 and TRBJ1-4, the complete variable domain reads EAGVTQSPTHLIKTRGQQATLRCSPISGHTSVYWYQQALGLGLQFLLWYDEGEERNRGNFPPRFSGRQFPNYSSELNVNALELEDSALYLCASSFRDRVHGANEKLFFGSGTQLSVL.

Only one count was recorded for this clone. The rearrangement links TRBV7-9 to TRBJ1-2; the D gene is possibly TRBD1 (6 bases). This CDR3 spans 16 amino acids. Germline CDR1 and CDR2: SEHNR and FQNEAQ (reference sequence). V was pared by 1 base and J by 4 bases, with 16 bases between. The CDR3 coding sequence is TGTGCCAGCAGCTTAGGGGGGGCACACCTAGGCTATGGCTACACCTTC. Its translation is CASSLGGAHLGYGYTF. The whole variable domain, remainder taken from reference TRBV7-9 and TRBJ1-2, is DTGVSQNPRHKITKRGQNVTFRCDPISEHNRLYWYRQTLGQGPEFLTYFQNEAQLEKSRLLSDRFSAERPKGSFSTLEIQRTEQGDSAMYLCASSLGGAHLGYGYTFGSGTRLTVV.

The chain combines TRBV9 with TRBJ2-2; 7 bases are a match to TRBD1. The germline CDR1 and CDR2 sequences are SGDLS and YYNGEE. With V trimmed by 4 bases and J by 6 bases, 6 bases remained unmatched. The CDR3 totals 14 residues. The CDR3 nucleotides are TGTGCCAGCAGCTGGAGACAGGGAGCCGGGGAGCTGTTTTTT. It specifies CASSWRQGAGELFF.

This CDR3 is CASSLEVLNNSPLHF. The CDR3 DNA reads as TGTGCCAGCAGCTTAGAGGTTCTCAATAATTCACCCCTCCACTTT. The chain joins TRBV11-2 to TRBJ1-6, with unresolved D. This CDR3 has 15 residues. Per the germline V gene, CDR1 is SGHAT and CDR2 is FQNNGV. Between the trimmed V and J ends, which lost 0 bases and 5 bases, there was a span of 8 bases.

The chain recombines TRBV19 with TRBJ1-1; D uncertain. Germline V gives CDR1 LNHDA, CDR2 SQIVND (reference sequence). The V end was cut by 2 bases, the J end by 0 bases, with 10 bases between. CDR3 size: 15 residues. The chain's CDR3 is CASSIPNTLNTEAFF. The CDR3, as DNA: TGTGCCAGTAGTATACCAAATACTTTGAACACTGAAGCTTTCTTT.

The chain recombines TRBV7-9 with TRBJ2-7, with unresolved D. CDR1 and CDR2 from the germline V gene are SEHNR and FQNEAQ (reference sequence). The CDR3 sequence is 13 residues long. Trimming removed 5 bases from V and 6 bases from J, with 14 bases in between. The CDR3 sequence is CASSPTQLGEQYF. The CDR3 DNA reads TGTGCCAGCAGCCCGACCCAGCTTGGCGAGCAGTACTTC.

The gene calls are TRBV20-1 and TRBJ2-3; 7 nucleotides match TRBD2. Germline V gene data show CDR1 as DFQATT and CDR2 as SNEGSKA (reference sequence). V dropped 7 bases and J dropped 6; count of bases not matched to a gene: 1. The CDR3 runs 10 residues. CDR3 protein: CSVGGDTQYF. As DNA, the CDR3 is TGCAGTGTGGGAGGGGATACGCAGTATTTT.

The CDR3: CASSSQTSVEQYF. The CDR3 coding sequence is TGTGCCAGCAGTTCCCAGACGTCTGTCGAGCAGTACTTC. The gene calls are TRBV6-2 or TRBV6-3 and TRBJ2-7; D is unclear. Germline-derived CDR1 and CDR2 are MNHEY and SVGEGT. The CDR3 contains 13 residues. The V end was cut by 4 bases, the J end by 6 bases, with 13 bases between.

This chain uses TRBV4-3 with TRBJ2-1; 7 bases agree with TRBD2. This CDR3 is built from 15 residues. Germline CDR1 reads LGHNA; CDR2 reads YSLEER. After removal of 0 bases from V and 7 bases from J, the junction contained 6 bases not matched to a gene. The CDR3 region is CASSQDGGVGNEQFF. DNA for the CDR3: TGCGCCAGCAGCCAAGATGGGGGGGTAGGGAATGAGCAGTTCTTC.

This rearrangement joins TRBV2 to TRBJ1-1, with a weak D call TRBD1 (5 bases). CDR1 is SNHLY, CDR2 FYNNEI, per germline. This CDR3 has 14 residues. V was pared by 3 bases and J by 4 bases, with 12 bases between. The CDR3 is CASSDLRGTTEAFF. CDR3 nucleotide sequence: TGTGCCAGCAGTGATCTCCGGGGGACCACTGAAGCTTTCTTT.

The V call is TRBV18, the J call TRBJ2-7; D is ambiguous. Trimming cost V 4 bases and J 6 bases, with 22 bases left between them. Germline V gene sequence: CDR1 KGHSH, CDR2 LQKENI. The CDR3 has 16 residues. CDR3 nucleotides: TGTGCCAGCTCACATATGGACCGGGCTTTCGCGGCCGAGCAGTACTTC. Translated, it gives CASSHMDRAFAAEQYF.

The V call is TRBV15, the J call TRBJ2-2, with TRBD2 matching 14 bases. Germline CDR1 LNHNV, CDR2 YYDKDF (reference sequence). J lost 6 bases, V lost 2 bases, and 5 bases had no gene match. CDR3 length: 17 residues. The DNA of the CDR3 is TGTGCCACCAGCAGAAGACTAGCGGGGGGGCGAGCCGGGGAGCTGTTTTTT. This codes for CATSRRLAGGRAGELFF.